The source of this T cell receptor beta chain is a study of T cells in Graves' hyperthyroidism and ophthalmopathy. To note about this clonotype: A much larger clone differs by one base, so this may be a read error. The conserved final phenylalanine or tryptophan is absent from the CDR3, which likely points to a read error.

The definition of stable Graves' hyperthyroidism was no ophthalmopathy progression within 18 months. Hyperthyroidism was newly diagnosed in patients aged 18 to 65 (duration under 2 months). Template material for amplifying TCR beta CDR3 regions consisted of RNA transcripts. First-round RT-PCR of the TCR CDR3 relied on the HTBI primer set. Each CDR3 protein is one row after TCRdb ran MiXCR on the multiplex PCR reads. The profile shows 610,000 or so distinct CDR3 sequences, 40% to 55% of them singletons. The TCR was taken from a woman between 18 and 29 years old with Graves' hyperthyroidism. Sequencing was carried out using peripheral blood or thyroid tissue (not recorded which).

This chain's CDR3 is CASSERTSAYEQYL. DNA of the CDR3: TGTGCCAGCAGTGAACGGACGTCCGCCTACGAGCAGTACCTC. The chain combines TRBV2 with TRBJ2-7, with D uncertain. CDR3 length: 14 amino acids. Looked up from germline, CDR1 is SNHLY and CDR2 is FYNNEI. Trimming stripped 2 bases from V and 2 bases from J, with 10 bases between.